These 20 T cell receptor beta chains were sequenced from one sample in a study of T cells in Graves' hyperthyroidism and ophthalmopathy. Researchers took RNA transcripts and amplified the TCR beta CDR3 regions from them. When the TCR CDR3 underwent first-round RT-PCR, the HTBI primer set was used. TCRdb analysed the multiplex PCR reads with MiXCR anew, one entry per CDR3 protein. The sample records around 440,000 distinct CDR3 sequences, more than 15% being singletons. The sample taken for sequencing was blood. The receptors stem from a woman between 18 and 29 years old with Graves' hyperthyroidism.

The V and J genes are TRBV18 and TRBJ2-7; a possible D gene is TRBD2 (6 bases). The V gene lost 3 bases and the J gene lost 4 bases, with 13 bases spanning the gap. Germline CDR1 reads KGHSH; CDR2 reads LQKENI. This CDR3 contains 14 residues. CDR3 loop: CASSPRLEGYEQYF. Here the CDR3 DNA reads TGTGCCAGCTCACCGCGACTGGAGGGGTACGAGCAGTACTTC.

This clonotype showed up many times. This chain connects TRBV7-9 to TRBJ2-7; perhaps TRBD1 as D (6 bases). V gave up 5 bases and J gave up 0 bases, with 14 bases separating them. The V gene's germline CDR1 is SEHNR and CDR2 FQNEAQ (reference sequence). The CDR3 length is 15 residues. The CDR3: CASSPGTTRSYEQYF. Written as DNA, the CDR3 is TGTGCCAGCAGCCCGGGGACAACCCGCTCCTACGAGCAGTACTTC.

The gene calls are TRBV6-5 and TRBJ1-5, with unresolved D. Germline CDR1 is MNHEY and CDR2 is SVGAGI. Trimming pared 0 bases from V and 7 bases from J, leaving 10 bases between. The CDR3 covers 14 residues. The CDR3 nucleotides read TGTGCCAGCAGTTACTCGAGTAGGATCCAGCCCCAGCATTTT. Its translation: CASSYSSRIQPQHF.

This clonotype was observed at least ten times. This chain connects TRBV18 to TRBJ1-5; D perhaps matches TRBD1 (6 bases). Trimming left V 3 bases short and J 5 bases short, with 11 bases between. Germline-derived CDR1 and CDR2 are KGHSH and LQKENI. The length of the CDR3 is 14 residues. The CDR3 spells CASSPTGGHQPQHF. The CDR3 DNA reads TGTGCCAGCTCACCGACAGGTGGGCATCAGCCCCAGCATTTT.

This rearrangement joins TRBV6-2 or TRBV6-3 to TRBJ2-7, with 8 bases fitting TRBD1. CDR1 is MNHEY and CDR2 is SVGEGT in the germline V gene. The CDR3 runs 17 residues. The ends lost 5 bases at V and 2 bases at J; junction bases unmatched: 14. This chain's CDR3 is CASSRHIPGQETYEQYF. CDR3 DNA: TGTGCCAGCAGTCGGCATATCCCGGGACAGGAGACCTACGAGCAGTACTTC.

This clonotype has at least ten counts. The V and J genes are TRBV12-3 or TRBV12-4 and TRBJ1-5, with D uncertain. The V and J ends lost 6 bases and 2 bases respectively, with 8 bases between them. CDR3 length equals 13 residues. CDR3 DNA: TGTGCCAGCAGCCGCGAGGGCAATCAGCCCCAGCATTTT. Its protein is CASSREGNQPQHF.

The table lists this clonotype with a few counts. The chain carries TRBV19 and TRBJ2-7; D is possibly TRBD2 (5 bases). V lost 5 bases and J 4 bases, leaving 12 bases between the germline ends. The germline V gene encodes CDR1 LNHDA and CDR2 SQIVND (reference sequence). This CDR3 has 13 amino acids. CDR3 amino acids: CASSAGNQYEQYF. The CDR3 DNA follows: TGTGCCAGTAGTGCCGGGAATCAATACGAGCAGTACTTC.

In its sample, this clonotype was seen many times. The chain employs TRBV15 and TRBJ2-5; D is perhaps TRBD1 (5 bases). The V and J ends lost 0 bases and 1 base respectively, with 15 bases between them. The CDR3 is 17 amino acids. Looked up from germline, CDR1 is LNHNV and CDR2 is YYDKDF (reference sequence). This CDR3 is CATSRDLVWGGQETQYF. Here the CDR3 DNA reads TGTGCCACCAGCAGAGACCTAGTTTGGGGCGGCCAAGAGACCCAGTACTTC.

This chain uses TRBV7-2 with TRBJ2-5; D call uncertain. CDR1 and CDR2 (germline): SGHTA, FQGNSA. The V and J ends lost 5 bases and 1 base respectively, with 17 bases between them. The CDR3 runs 16 residues. The CDR3 spells CASSGSRVWGQETQYF. As DNA, the CDR3 is TGTGCCAGCAGCGGATCCCGGGTCTGGGGCCAAGAGACCCAGTACTTC.

This clonotype was found many times. This sequence joins TRBV10-3 and TRBJ2-5, with TRBD2 matching over 12 bases. The V and J ends lost 10 bases and 5 bases, in that order; junction bases with no gene match: 8. CDR1 ENHRY and CDR2 SYGVKD come from the germline V gene. This CDR3 is built from 14 residues. CDR3 in amino acids: CATQTSGSEETQYF. The CDR3 DNA reads TGTGCCACCCAGACTAGCGGGAGCGAGGAGACCCAGTACTTC.

This clonotype was observed a handful of times. The chain is built from TRBV5-6 and TRBJ1-5, with D possibly being TRBD1 (5 bases). The CDR3 contains 17 residues. V was trimmed by 4 bases and J by 5 bases, leaving 22 bases between them. Germline CDR1 is SGHDT and CDR2 is YYEEEE. This CDR3 is CASSLGQGYVGDQPQHF. Here the CDR3 DNA reads TGTGCCAGCAGCCTCGGGCAGGGATATGTCGGGGATCAGCCCCAGCATTTT.

This clonotype was recorded many times. The rearrangement uses TRBV12-3 or TRBV12-4 and TRBJ1-5, with 8 bases that match TRBD1. This CDR3 has 15 residues. Trimming at V came to 1 base and at J to 4 bases, leaving 3 bases not matched to a gene. The CDR3 protein is CASSLEQGANQPQHF. CDR3 coding DNA: TGTGCCAGCAGTTTAGAGCAGGGGGCAAATCAGCCCCAGCATTTT.

Many counts were recorded for this clonotype. This rearrangement joins TRBV6-6 to TRBJ2-1, with 7 nucleotides matching TRBD1. J was trimmed by 5 bases and V by 0 bases; bases with no gene match: 13. This CDR3 comprises 18 residues. Germline-derived CDR1 and CDR2 are MNHNY and SVGAGI (reference sequence). The CDR3 reads CASSYSILTGNWHNEQFF. The CDR3 region has the DNA TGTGCCAGCAGTTACTCGATTCTGACAGGGAATTGGCACAATGAGCAGTTCTTC.

This clonotype was recorded many times. The chain has TRBV7-6 and TRBJ1-1; D not certain. The V end was cut by 4 bases, the J end by 4 bases, with 22 bases between. CDR3 length: 17 residues. The germline V gene has CDR1 SGHVS and CDR2 FNYEAQ. CDR3 DNA: TGTGCCAGCAGCTCTGAGCGACTAAGGAAACCGAGCACTGAAGCTTTCTTT. It encodes CASSSERLRKPSTEAFF.

The chain links TRBV20-1 to TRBJ2-1; TRBD1 might be the D (6 bases). V was pared by 1 base and J by 4 bases, with 11 bases between. The CDR3 spans 14 residues. CDR1 and CDR2 from the germline V gene are DFQATT and SNEGSKA (reference sequence). The CDR3, as DNA: TGCAGTGCTAGAGCCGGGACACCTTACAATGAGCAGTTCTTC. Encoded protein: CSARAGTPYNEQFF.

In its sample, this clonotype was seen many times. The gene calls are TRBV7-6 and TRBJ2-7; D is ambiguous. CDR1 and CDR2 from the germline V gene are SGHVS and FNYEAQ. The CDR3 consists of 14 residues. Trimming cost V 5 bases and J 5 bases, with 16 bases left between them. The DNA of the CDR3 is TGTGCCAGCAGCCGAGTCGGGTCTCAGCACGAGCAGTACTTC. It specifies CASSRVGSQHEQYF.

This clonotype was seen only a few times. The chain uses TRBV12-3 or TRBV12-4 and TRBJ1-4, with TRBD1 matching over 8 bases. V gave up 6 bases and J gave up 7 bases; unmatched junction bases: 10. This CDR3 spans 15 amino acids. The CDR3 loop is CASSEHQGAREKLFF. The CDR3, as DNA: TGTGCCAGCAGCGAACATCAGGGGGCGCGTGAAAAACTGTTTTTT.

Only one count was recorded for this clonotype. One base away lies a much larger clone, so this may be a sequencing read error. J is TRBJ2-5 and V is TRBV12-3 or TRBV12-4, with a possible D match to TRBD2 (6 bases). This CDR3 spans 13 amino acids. With 6 bases removed from V and 5 bases from J, the gap between germline ends came to 13 bases. For the CDR3, the DNA is TGTGCCAGCAGGAGAACGGGGGTGGAGACCCAGTACTTC. It yields the protein CASRRTGVETQYF.

Ten or more counts support this clonotype. The rearrangement joins TRBV3-1 to TRBJ2-3; a possible D gene is TRBD1 (6 bases). The CDR3 covers 18 residues. Germline V gene data show CDR1 as LGHDT and CDR2 as YNNKEL (reference sequence). V was cut by 0 bases and J by 4 bases, with 20 bases left in between. The CDR3 bases are TGTGCCAGCAGCCAAGATAGGGACACCCTAGGTTGGGCAGATACGCAGTATTTT. It yields the protein CASSQDRDTLGWADTQYF.

About this clonotype: Given a much more abundant clone one base away, this may be a read error. The chain couples TRBV7-2 to TRBJ2-3; 14 nucleotides align to TRBD2. The CDR3 runs 19 residues. CDR1 and CDR2 (germline): SGHTA, FQGNSA. CDR3 nucleotides: TGTGCCAGCAGCTTAGTCGGGACTAGCGGGGGATTTGGAACAGATATGCAGTATTTT. This gives the protein CASSLVGTSGGFGTDMQYF.